The 23 T cell receptor beta chains presented below share a single source sample, sequenced in a study of shared clonotypes between healthy human individuals. The assay was immunoSEQ multiplex PCR, and TCRdb's table has in-frame clones only and misses some. This table has more than 400,000 clones, less than 96% appearing once. Material: naive CD4+ T cells sorted from blood. The subset was: CD45RA+ positively selected. The receptors were gathered from a woman aged 30 to 39 in good health.

The V call is TRBV19, the J call TRBJ1-2; 7 bases are a match to TRBD1. Looked up from germline, CDR1 is LNHDA and CDR2 is SQIVND (reference sequence). The CDR3 runs 13 residues. V lost 9 bases and J lost 5; bases outside the gene matches: 9. CDR3 bases: TGTGCCAGCACACTGACAGGGAGGTATGGCTACACCTTC. This gives the protein CASTLTGRYGYTF.

J is TRBJ1-2 and V is TRBV10-2, with D unclear. Trimming stripped 0 bases from V and 4 bases from J, with 9 bases between. Germline V gives CDR1 WSHSY, CDR2 SAAADI. The CDR3 consists of 14 residues. CDR3 in amino acids: CASSESTAVYGYTF. The DNA for the CDR3 is TGCGCCAGCAGTGAGTCGACCGCAGTCTATGGCTACACCTTC.

The chain combines TRBV5-1 with TRBJ2-5; TRBD2 aligns across 14 bases. The CDR3 loop spans 20 amino acids. V lost 0 bases, J lost 3 bases, and 13 bases stayed unmatched. Germline V CDR1 and CDR2: SGHRS, YFSETQ. The CDR3 reads CASSLVTGTSGRVKKETQYF. The CDR3 region has the DNA TGCGCCAGCAGCTTGGTAACCGGGACTAGCGGGAGAGTCAAGAAAGAGACCCAGTACTTC.

Worth noting for this clone: Additional DNA sequences in this sample encode the identical CDR3. The V call is TRBV11-2, the J call TRBJ1-4; the D gene is possibly TRBD1 (5 bases). The V gene's germline CDR1 is SGHAT and CDR2 FQNNGV. Trimming left V 1 base short and J 6 bases short, with 9 bases between. The CDR3 is made up of 14 amino acids. This chain's CDR3 is CASSLGQGDEKLFF. The CDR3 nucleotides read TGTGCCAGCAGCTTAGGCCAAGGGGATGAAAAACTGTTTTTT.

In this sample, this clone turned up once. The chain links TRBV25-1 to TRBJ2-1; 14 nucleotides line up with TRBD2. Per the germline V gene, CDR1 is MGHDK and CDR2 is SYGVNS. Germline trimming cut 4 bases from V and 8 bases from J; bases unmatched to any gene: 7. The CDR3 has 16 amino acids. DNA for the CDR3: TGTGCCAGCAGTGGGGGACTAGCGGGAGTGTCGGATGAGCAGTTCTTC. Residues: CASSGGLAGVSDEQFF.

This chain connects TRBV7-2 to TRBJ2-5; no firm D call. This CDR3 region has 12 residues. Germline V gene sequence: CDR1 SGHTA, CDR2 FQGNSA. V lost 5 bases and J lost 6, with 10 bases in between. The DNA for the CDR3 is TGTGCCAGCAGCACCTCCGCGAAGACCCAGTACTTC. Its translation is CASSTSAKTQYF.

This sequence joins TRBV4-1 and TRBJ2-3; TRBD2 agrees at 9 bases. The V gene end was trimmed by 0 bases and the J gene end by 5 bases; junction bases not matched to a gene: 6. Germline V gene sequence: CDR1 MGHRA, CDR2 YSYEKL. CDR3 size: 16 residues. The CDR3 sequence: CASSQEVAGVRDTQYF. CDR3 bases: TGCGCCAGCAGCCAAGAGGTAGCGGGAGTAAGAGATACGCAGTATTTT.

This chain links TRBV6-4 with TRBJ2-7, with D uncertain. The V gene's germline CDR1 is MRHNA and CDR2 SNTAGT. V lost 11 bases and J lost 5, with 7 bases in between. The CDR3 has 9 residues. CDR3 residues: CAPGNEQYF. As DNA, the CDR3 is TGTGCCCCCGGTAACGAGCAGTACTTC.

This chain links TRBV28 with TRBJ2-7; TRBD1 might be the D (7 bases). The germline V gene has CDR1 MDHEN and CDR2 SYDVKM. V was cut by 8 bases and J by 7 bases, with 18 bases left in between. The CDR3 runs 13 residues. CDR3 bases: TGTGCCAGCGGGGGACAGCCCCGGGAGGAGCAGTACTTC. Translating gives CASGGQPREEQYF.

This chain uses TRBV28 with TRBJ1-2; a possible D gene is TRBD1 (6 bases). The V end was cut by 4 bases, the J end by 0 bases, with 18 bases between. Looked up from germline, CDR1 is MDHEN and CDR2 is SYDVKM. The CDR3 runs 17 residues. The CDR3 here is CASSSYPSGHPNYGYTF. DNA of the CDR3: TGTGCCAGCAGTTCCTACCCATCGGGACACCCTAACTATGGCTACACCTTC.

This chain links TRBV4-1 with TRBJ1-1, with TRBD1 matching 7 bases. Losses at the gene ends were 1 base for V and 2 bases for J; bases not matched to a gene: 7. CDR1 and CDR2 from the germline V gene are MGHRA and YSYEKL. The CDR3 length is 16 residues. The CDR3 nucleotides read TGCGCCAGCAGCCAAGGTAACAGGGGATCAAACACTGAAGCTTTCTTT. This translates into CASSQGNRGSNTEAFF.

This chain connects TRBV5-1 to TRBJ2-7; 12 bases map to TRBD2. The CDR3 runs 16 residues. V shed 0 bases, J shed 5 bases, and the junction held 6 bases outside the gene matches. CDR1 SGHRS and CDR2 YFSETQ come from the germline V gene. CDR3: CASSLVLAGGPNEQYF. The DNA for the CDR3 is TGCGCCAGCAGCTTGGTGCTAGCGGGAGGGCCGAACGAGCAGTACTTC.

The rearrangement uses TRBV19 and TRBJ2-3; D not certain. Trimming took 10 bases from V and 0 from J, leaving 17 bases between them. The CDR3 sequence is 15 residues long. Germline-derived CDR1 and CDR2 are LNHDA and SQIVND (reference sequence). The CDR3 region is CATTVDGRSTDTQYF. Written as DNA, the CDR3 is TGTGCCACCACGGTCGATGGCCGGAGCACAGATACGCAGTATTTT.

The chain employs TRBV7-6 and TRBJ1-1, with D tentatively TRBD1 (5 bases). This CDR3 region has 14 residues. The V gene lost 0 bases and the J gene lost 10 bases, with 15 bases spanning the gap. Germline lookup yields CDR1 SGHVS and CDR2 FNYEAQ. The CDR3 DNA reads TGTGCCAGCAGCTTAGCGGGTGAGGGGAGCGGAGCTTTCTTT. Protein product: CASSLAGEGSGAFF.

The chain employs TRBV10-3 and TRBJ2-1, with D perhaps TRBD1 or TRBD2 (5 bases each). Germline V gene data show CDR1 as ENHRY and CDR2 as SYGVKD. Trimming removed 0 bases at V and 8 bases at J, with 8 bases between. The CDR3 totals 13 residues. Here the CDR3 reads CAISESRDHEQFF. The CDR3 DNA reads TGTGCCATCAGTGAGTCTAGGGACCATGAGCAGTTCTTC.

This clone was picked up one time. The V and J genes are TRBV28 and TRBJ1-2; D uncertain. V was shortened by 3 bases and J by 6 bases, with 14 bases between the two germline ends. The CDR3 totals 14 residues. Germline loops: CDR1 MDHEN, CDR2 SYDVKM. The CDR3 reads CASSLAAQQDGYTF. CDR3 DNA: TGTGCCAGCAGTTTGGCGGCCCAGCAGGATGGCTACACCTTC.

This rearrangement joins TRBV7-6 to TRBJ2-7; D perhaps matches TRBD2 (6 bases). CDR3 length: 15 residues. The germline V gene has CDR1 SGHVS and CDR2 FNYEAQ. V shed 2 bases and J shed 0 bases, with 11 bases lying between them. The chain's CDR3 is CASSLSEGGSYEQYF. Written as DNA, the CDR3 is TGTGCCAGCAGCTTAAGTGAGGGAGGCTCCTACGAGCAGTACTTC.

The CDR3 DNA reads as TGTGCCAGCAGTTACGAGGGGTTTAATGAAAAACTGTTTTTT. This codes for CASSYEGFNEKLFF. The chain has TRBV6-5 and TRBJ1-4; weak D call: TRBD1 (5 bases). The CDR3 is 14 amino acids. The V end lost 2 bases, the J end lost 4 bases, and 8 bases lay between the germline ends. Germline V gene lookup returns CDR1 MNHEY and CDR2 SVGAGI.

This rearrangement joins TRBV5-1 to TRBJ1-3; the D is unclear. This CDR3 contains 14 residues. Germline CDR1 and CDR2: SGHRS and YFSETQ. With 1 base removed from V and 2 bases from J, the gap between germline ends came to 7 bases. CDR3 in DNA: TGCGCCAGCAGCTTGAGCGGGGCTGGAAACACCATATATTTT. It specifies CASSLSGAGNTIYF.

The V gene is TRBV5-1, the J gene TRBJ2-7; 10 bases align to TRBD1. Trimming removed 4 bases from V and 7 bases from J; junction bases left unmatched: 8. CDR1 is SGHRS and CDR2 is YFSETQ in the germline V gene. This CDR3 is 14 amino acids long. The CDR3 loop is CASSTGQGWREQYF. The DNA for the CDR3 is TGCGCCAGCAGCACGGGACAGGGGTGGCGAGAGCAGTACTTC.

The rearrangement links TRBV7-9 to TRBJ2-7; TRBD1 matches 7 bases. V trimming: 4 bases; J trimming: 0 bases; junction bases outside the gene matches: 3. The CDR3 runs 14 residues. Germline V gives CDR1 SEHNR, CDR2 FQNEAQ (reference sequence). The CDR3 reads CASSSWDSSYEQYF. CDR3 nucleotide sequence: TGTGCCAGCAGCTCATGGGACAGCTCCTACGAGCAGTACTTC.

The CDR3 DNA reads as TGTGCCAGCAGCCATGCTGGGATCGGCACTGAAGCTTTCTTT. This encodes CASSHAGIGTEAFF. The chain recombines TRBV14 with TRBJ1-1; D gene ambiguous. Trimming took 3 bases from V and 4 from J, leaving 12 bases between them. This CDR3 spans 14 amino acids. Germline V CDR1 and CDR2: SGHDN, FVKESK. The complete variable domain, with remaining parts taken from reference TRBV14 and TRBJ1-1, reads EAGVTQFPSHSVIEKGQTVTLRCDPISGHDNLYWYRRVMGKEIKFLLHFVKESKQDESGMPNNRFLAERTGGTYSTLKVQPAELEDSGVYFCASSHAGIGTEAFFGQGTRLTVV.

V usage is TRBV6-6 and J usage is TRBJ1-5, with unresolved D. This CDR3 is built from 12 residues. V was shortened by 2 bases and J by 5 bases, with 4 bases between the two germline ends. CDR1 is MNHNY, CDR2 SVGAGI, per germline (reference sequence). The CDR3 loop reads CASSYGDQPQHF. As DNA, the CDR3 is TGTGCCAGCAGTTACGGAGATCAGCCCCAGCATTTT.